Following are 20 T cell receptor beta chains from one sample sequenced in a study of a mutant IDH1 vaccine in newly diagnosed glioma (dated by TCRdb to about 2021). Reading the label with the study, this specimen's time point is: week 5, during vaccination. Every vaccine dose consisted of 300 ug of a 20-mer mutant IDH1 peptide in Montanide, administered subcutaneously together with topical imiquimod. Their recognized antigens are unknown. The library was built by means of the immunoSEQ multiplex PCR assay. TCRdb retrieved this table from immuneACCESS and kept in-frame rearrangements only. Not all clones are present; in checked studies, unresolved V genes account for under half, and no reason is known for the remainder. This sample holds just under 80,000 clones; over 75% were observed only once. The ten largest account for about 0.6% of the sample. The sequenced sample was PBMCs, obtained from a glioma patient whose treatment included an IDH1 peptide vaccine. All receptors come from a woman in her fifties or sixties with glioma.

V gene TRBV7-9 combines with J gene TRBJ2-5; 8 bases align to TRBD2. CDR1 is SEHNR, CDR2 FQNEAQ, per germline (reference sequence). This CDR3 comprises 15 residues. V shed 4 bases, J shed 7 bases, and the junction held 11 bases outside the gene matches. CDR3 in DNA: TGTGCCAGCAGCTCGGGGGGGCCGTCTCGAGGGACCCAGTACTTC. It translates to CASSSGGPSRGTQYF. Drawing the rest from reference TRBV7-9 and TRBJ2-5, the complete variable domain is DTGVSQNPRHKITKRGQNVTFRCDPISEHNRLYWYRQTLGQGPEFLTYFQNEAQLEKSRLLSDRFSAERPKGSFSTLEIQRTEQGDSAMYLCASSSGGPSRGTQYFGPGTRLLVL.

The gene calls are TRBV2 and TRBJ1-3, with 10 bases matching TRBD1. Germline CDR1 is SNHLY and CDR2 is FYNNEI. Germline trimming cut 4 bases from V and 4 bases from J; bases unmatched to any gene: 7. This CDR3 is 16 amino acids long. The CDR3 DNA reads TGTGCCAGCAGTGCTCTAAGGACAGGGGGAGGAAACACCATATATTTT. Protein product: CASSALRTGGGNTIYF.

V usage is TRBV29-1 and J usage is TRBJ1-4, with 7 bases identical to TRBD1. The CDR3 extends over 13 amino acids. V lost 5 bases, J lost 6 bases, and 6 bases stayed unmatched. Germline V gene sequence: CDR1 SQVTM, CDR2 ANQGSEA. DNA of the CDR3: TGCAGCGTTCAAGGGGGACAGTATGAAAAACTGTTTTTT. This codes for CSVQGGQYEKLFF.

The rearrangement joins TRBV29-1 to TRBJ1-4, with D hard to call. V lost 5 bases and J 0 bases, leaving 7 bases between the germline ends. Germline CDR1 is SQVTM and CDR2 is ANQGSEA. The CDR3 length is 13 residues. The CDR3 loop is CSVTSATNEKLFF. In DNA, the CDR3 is TGCAGCGTTACCAGTGCAACTAATGAAAAACTGTTTTTT.

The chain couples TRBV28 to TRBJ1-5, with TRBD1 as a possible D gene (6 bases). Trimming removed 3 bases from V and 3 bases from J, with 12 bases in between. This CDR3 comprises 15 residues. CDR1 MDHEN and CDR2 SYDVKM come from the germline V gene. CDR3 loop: CASSLGGQNNQPQHF. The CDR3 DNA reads TGTGCCAGCAGTTTGGGGGGGCAGAACAATCAGCCCCAGCATTTT. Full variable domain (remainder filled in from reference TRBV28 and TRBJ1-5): DVKVTQSSRYLVKRTGEKVFLECVQDMDHENMFWYRQDPGLGLRLIYFSYDVKMKEKGDIPEGYSVSREKKERFSLILESASTNQTSMYLCASSLGGQNNQPQHFGDGTRLSIL.

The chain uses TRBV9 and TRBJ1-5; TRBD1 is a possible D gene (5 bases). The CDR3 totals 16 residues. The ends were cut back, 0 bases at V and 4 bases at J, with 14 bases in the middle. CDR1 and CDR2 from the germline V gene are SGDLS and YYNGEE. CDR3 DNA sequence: TGTGCCAGCAGCGTAGTCCCAAGCCCAGGGAATCAGCCCCAGCATTTT. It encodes CASSVVPSPGNQPQHF.

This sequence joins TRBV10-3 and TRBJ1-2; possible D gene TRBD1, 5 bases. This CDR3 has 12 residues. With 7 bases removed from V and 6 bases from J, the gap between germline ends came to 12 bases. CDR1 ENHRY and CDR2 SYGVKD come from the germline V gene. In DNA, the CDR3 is TGTGCCATCAATGGGGACGCAGATGGCTACACCTTC. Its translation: CAINGDADGYTF.

The CDR3 DNA is TGTGCCAGTAGTGTAAGACAGGGGGATGGAGGCTACACCTTC. Translation: CASSVRQGDGGYTF. This chain joins TRBV19 and TRBJ1-2, with TRBD1 matching 9 bases. Germline V lookup: CDR1 LNHDA, CDR2 SQIVND (reference sequence). The V gene end was trimmed by 5 bases and the J gene end by 8 bases; junction bases not matched to a gene: 9. The CDR3 extends over 14 amino acids.

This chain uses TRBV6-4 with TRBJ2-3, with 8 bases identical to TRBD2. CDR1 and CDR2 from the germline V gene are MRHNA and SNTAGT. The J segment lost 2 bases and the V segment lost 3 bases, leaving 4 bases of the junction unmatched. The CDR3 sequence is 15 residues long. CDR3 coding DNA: TGTGCCAGCAGTGAACTAGCGGCAAACACAGATACGCAGTATTTT. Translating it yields CASSELAANTDTQYF.

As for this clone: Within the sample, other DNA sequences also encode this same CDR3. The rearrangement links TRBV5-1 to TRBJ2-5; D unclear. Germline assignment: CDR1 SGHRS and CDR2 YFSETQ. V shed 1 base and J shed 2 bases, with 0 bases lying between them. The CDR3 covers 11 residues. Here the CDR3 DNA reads TGCGCCAGCAGCTTGCAAGAGACCCAGTACTTC. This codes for CASSLQETQYF.

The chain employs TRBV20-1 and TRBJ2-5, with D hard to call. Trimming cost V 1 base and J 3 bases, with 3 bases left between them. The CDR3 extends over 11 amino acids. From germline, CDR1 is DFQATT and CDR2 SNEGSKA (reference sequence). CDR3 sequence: CSARAKETQYF. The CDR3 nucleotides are TGCAGTGCTAGAGCGAAAGAGACCCAGTACTTC.

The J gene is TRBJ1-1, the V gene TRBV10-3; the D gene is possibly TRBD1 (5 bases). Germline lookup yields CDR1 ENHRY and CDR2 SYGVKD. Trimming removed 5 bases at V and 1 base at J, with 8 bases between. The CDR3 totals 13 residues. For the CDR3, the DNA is TGTGCCATCAGTCAGGGCAGGAACACTGAAGCTTTCTTT. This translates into CAISQGRNTEAFF.

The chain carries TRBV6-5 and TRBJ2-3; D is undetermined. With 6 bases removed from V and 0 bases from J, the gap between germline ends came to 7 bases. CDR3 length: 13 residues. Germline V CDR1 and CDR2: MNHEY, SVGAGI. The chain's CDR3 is CASRSASTDTQYF. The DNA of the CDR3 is TGTGCCAGCAGGTCCGCGAGCACAGATACGCAGTATTTT.

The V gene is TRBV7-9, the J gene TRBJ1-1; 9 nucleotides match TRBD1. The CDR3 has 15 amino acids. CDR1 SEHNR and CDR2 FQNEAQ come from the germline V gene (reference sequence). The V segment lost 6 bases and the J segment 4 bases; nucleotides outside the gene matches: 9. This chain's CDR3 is CASSDRGQGGTEAFF. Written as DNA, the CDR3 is TGTGCCAGCAGTGACCGGGGACAGGGTGGCACTGAAGCTTTCTTT.

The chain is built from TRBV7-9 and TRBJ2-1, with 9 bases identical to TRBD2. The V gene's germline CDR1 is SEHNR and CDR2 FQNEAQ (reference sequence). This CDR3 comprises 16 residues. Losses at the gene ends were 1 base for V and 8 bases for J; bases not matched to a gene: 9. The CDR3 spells CASSLGLPSGIDEQFF. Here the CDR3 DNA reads TGTGCCAGCAGCTTAGGTCTGCCTAGCGGGATCGATGAGCAGTTCTTC.

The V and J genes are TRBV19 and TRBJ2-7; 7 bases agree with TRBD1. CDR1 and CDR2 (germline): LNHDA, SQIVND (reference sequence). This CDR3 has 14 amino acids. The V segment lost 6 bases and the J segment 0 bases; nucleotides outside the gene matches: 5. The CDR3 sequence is CASRRTGDSYEQYF. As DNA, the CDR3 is TGTGCCAGTAGGAGGACAGGCGACTCCTACGAGCAGTACTTC.

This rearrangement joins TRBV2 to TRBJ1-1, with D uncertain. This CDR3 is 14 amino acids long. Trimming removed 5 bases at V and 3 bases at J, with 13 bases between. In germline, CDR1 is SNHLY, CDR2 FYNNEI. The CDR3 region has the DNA TGTGCCAGCAGTATAACGGATTTAGACACTGAAGCTTTCTTT. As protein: CASSITDLDTEAFF.

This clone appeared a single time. CDR3 residues: CASSDGRFVEDNEQFF. CDR3 nucleotides: TGCGCCAGCAGTGATGGAAGGTTCGTCGAAGACAATGAGCAGTTCTTC. The chain joins TRBV10-1 to TRBJ2-1; no firm D call. CDR3 length equals 16 residues. Germline CDR1 and CDR2: WNHNN and SYGVQD (reference sequence). V dropped 3 bases and J dropped 5 bases, with 17 bases sitting between them.

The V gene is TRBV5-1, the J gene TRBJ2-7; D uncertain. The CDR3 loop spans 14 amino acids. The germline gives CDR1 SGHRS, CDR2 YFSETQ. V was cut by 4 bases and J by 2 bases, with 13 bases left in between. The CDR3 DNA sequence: TGCGCCAGCAGCGCCACGACATTTCCCTACGAGCAGTACTTC. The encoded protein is CASSATTFPYEQYF.

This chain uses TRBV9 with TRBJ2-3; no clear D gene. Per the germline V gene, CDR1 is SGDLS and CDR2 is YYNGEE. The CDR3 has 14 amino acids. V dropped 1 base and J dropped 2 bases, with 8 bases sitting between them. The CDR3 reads CASSVWGYTDTQYF. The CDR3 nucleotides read TGTGCCAGCAGCGTATGGGGTTACACAGATACGCAGTATTTT.